This TCR beta chain is from a study of blood T cell repertoires in COVID-19. About the study: From the United States, Italy and Spain came samples of acute and convalescent COVID-19. The cDNA or gDNA used as material had been derived from T cells, B-cell-depleted T cells, or PBMCs.

Original methodology: Cell counts per sample came from amplifying reference gene primers. Produced via immunoSEQ multiplex PCR; TCRdb's table is partial and in-frame only. Clone size and the V and J calls come from that table; the DNA yielded D and trimming. This sample has 110,000 or so clones; around 85% occur once, and the top ten carry about 13%. The CDR3 covers 15 residues. After removal of 3 bases from V and 4 bases from J, the junction contained 4 bases not matched to a gene. Germline loops: CDR1 SGDLS, CDR2 YYNGEE. The sequenced material came from peripheral blood. The genes are TRBV9 and TRBJ2-1; TRBD2 agrees at 10 bases. This clonotype originated in a human donor in a cohort sampled during active COVID-19. CDR3 sequence (DNA): TGTGCCAGCAGCGCTGGACTAGCGGCTTACAATGAGCAGTTCTTC. Its protein is CASSAGLAAYNEQFF.